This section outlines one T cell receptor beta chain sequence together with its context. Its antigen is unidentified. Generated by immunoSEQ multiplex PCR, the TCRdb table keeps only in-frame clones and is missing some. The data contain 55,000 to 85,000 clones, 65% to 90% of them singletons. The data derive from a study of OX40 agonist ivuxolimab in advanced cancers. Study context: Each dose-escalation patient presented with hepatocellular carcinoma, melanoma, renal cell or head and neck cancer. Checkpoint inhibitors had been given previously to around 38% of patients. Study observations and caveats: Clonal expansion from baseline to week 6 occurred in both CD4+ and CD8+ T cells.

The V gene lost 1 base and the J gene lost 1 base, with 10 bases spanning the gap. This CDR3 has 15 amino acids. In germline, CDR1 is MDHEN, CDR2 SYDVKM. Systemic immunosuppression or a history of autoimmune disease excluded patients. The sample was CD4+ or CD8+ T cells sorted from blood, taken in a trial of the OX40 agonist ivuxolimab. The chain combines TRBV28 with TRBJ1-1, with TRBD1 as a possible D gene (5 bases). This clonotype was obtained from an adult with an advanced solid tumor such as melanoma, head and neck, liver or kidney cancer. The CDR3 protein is CASSLFPGRNTEAFF. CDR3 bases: TGTGCCAGCAGTTTATTCCCAGGGCGGAACACTGAAGCTTTCTTT. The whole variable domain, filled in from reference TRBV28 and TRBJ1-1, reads DVKVTQSSRYLVKRTGEKVFLECVQDMDHENMFWYRQDPGLGLRLIYFSYDVKMKEKGDIPEGYSVSREKKERFSLILESASTNQTSMYLCASSLFPGRNTEAFFGQGTRLTVV.